Below are 8 T cell receptor beta chains sequenced from a single sample in a study of early T cells in non-severe SARS-CoV-2 infection. TCRdb reprocessed the 5' RACE reads via MiXCR and lists one record per CDR3 protein. The data contain more than 50,000 distinct CDR3 sequences, around 14% of them singletons. Sequences were derived from whole blood, sampled at baseline. Source of these receptors: an adult who was a healthcare worker with PCR-confirmed SARS-CoV-2 infection or an uninfected control (not recorded which).

The chain uses TRBV9 and TRBJ2-5; D is unclear. Germline CDR1 is SGDLS and CDR2 is YYNGEE. Trimming left V 0 bases short and J 4 bases short, with 4 bases between. This CDR3 is 12 amino acids long. CDR3 residues: CASSVESETQYF. In DNA form, the CDR3 reads TGTGCCAGCAGCGTAGAGTCAGAGACCCAGTACTTC. The variable domain in full, completed from reference TRBV9 and TRBJ2-5, reads DSGVTQTPKHLITATGQRVTLRCSPRSGDLSVYWYQQSLDQGLQFLIQYYNGEERAKGNILERFSAQQFPDLHSELNLSSLELGDSALYFCASSVESETQYFGPGTRLLVL.

The rearrangement joins TRBV6-5 to TRBJ2-7, with 13 bases lining up with TRBD2. The CDR3 is made up of 14 amino acids. V was clipped by 2 bases and J by 6 bases; unmatched bases: 1. Looked up from germline, CDR1 is MNHEY and CDR2 is SVGAGI. This CDR3 is CASSYGLAGAEQYF. The CDR3 region has the DNA TGTGCCAGCAGTTACGGACTAGCGGGAGCCGAGCAGTACTTC.

This sequence joins TRBV14 and TRBJ1-3; D ambiguous. The CDR3 runs to 15 residues. Germline V gives CDR1 SGHDN, CDR2 FVKESK. The V end lost 1 base, the J end lost 0 bases, and 7 bases lay between the germline ends. CDR3 DNA sequence: TGTGCCAGCAGCCAAGGGGTTTTCTCTGGAAACACCATATATTTT. Translated: CASSQGVFSGNTIYF.

There are a few counts of this clonotype. The chain is built from TRBV3-1 and TRBJ1-2; 10 nucleotides match TRBD1. This CDR3 contains 15 residues. The trim removed 4 bases at V and 2 bases at J, leaving 4 bases unmatched. Germline CDR1 is LGHDT and CDR2 is YNNKEL (reference sequence). The CDR3 nucleotides read TGTGCCAGCAGCCTACCGGGACAGGGGAACTATGGCTACACCTTC. As protein: CASSLPGQGNYGYTF.

The V gene is TRBV7-8, the J gene TRBJ2-1; 10 bases align to TRBD1. The CDR3 is made up of 16 amino acids. CDR1 SGHVS and CDR2 FQNEAQ come from the germline V gene. J was trimmed by 5 bases and V by 7 bases; bases with no gene match: 11. Here the CDR3 reads CASNLPRDRGDNEQFF. The CDR3 coding sequence is TGTGCCAGCAACCTCCCGCGGGACAGGGGCGACAATGAGCAGTTCTTC.

Relative to its sample, this clonotype is medium-sized. The V and J genes are TRBV20-1 and TRBJ1-5; possibly TRBD1 for D (6 bases). Germline V gene data show CDR1 as DFQATT and CDR2 as SNEGSKA (reference sequence). CDR3 size: 15 residues. Trimming left V 6 bases short and J 1 base short, with 16 bases between. DNA for the CDR3: TGCAGTGCCCTGAGGGGGGTGCAGAGCAATCAGCCCCAGCATTTT. Amino acid sequence: CSALRGVQSNQPQHF.

This clonotype was counted at least ten times. The chain uses TRBV7-8 and TRBJ1-1, with a weak D call TRBD1 (5 bases). V dropped 6 bases and J dropped 2 bases, with 10 bases sitting between them. The CDR3 spans 13 residues. Germline V CDR1 and CDR2: SGHVS, FQNEAQ. For the CDR3, the DNA is TGTGCCAGCAGGCGGGGCGGAAACACTGAAGCTTTCTTT. It translates to CASRRGGNTEAFF.

This chain connects TRBV10-2 to TRBJ2-7, with 8 bases matching TRBD1. V dropped 5 bases and J dropped 3; count of bases not matched to a gene: 3. The CDR3 totals 13 residues. Germline V gene sequence: CDR1 WSHSY, CDR2 SAAADI. The CDR3 DNA is TGCGCCAGCAGTTGGACAGGGAGCTACGAGCAGTACTTC. This encodes CASSWTGSYEQYF.